Sequencing of this TCR beta chain was carried out in a study of tumor-infiltrating lymphocytes in primary liver carcinoma. Background on the study: All patients, whether men or women, fell within 30 to 69 years of age. Staging placed the tumors at T1-T3 N0M0, and they measured 4.2 to 10 cm across.

This clonotype has just one count. A much larger clone sits a single nucleotide away, making a read error possible. Because the CDR3 is missing its conserved closing phenylalanine or tryptophan, this is likely a read error. The authors made TCR beta cDNA from 400 to 600 ng total RNA with a constant-region primer. Three nested multiplex PCR rounds, a slightly modified ARM-PCR method, built the TCR beta libraries. Two initial PCR rounds of about 11 cycles each paired TRBV1-TRBV30 forward primers with a C-beta reverse primer. TCRdb re-called the multiplex PCR reads through MiXCR, storing one row per CDR3 protein. The data show 300,000 to 400,000 distinct CDR3 sequences, with roughly two thirds seen just once and about 6.5% held by the top ten. The V and J ends lost 7 bases and 0 bases respectively, with 16 bases between them. This CDR3 contains 15 residues. Germline CDR1 reads MNHNS; CDR2 reads SASEGT.

RNA was extracted from whole blood without cell sorting, alongside germline DNA. The TCR was taken from a man aged 35 to 55 with primary liver carcinoma and hepatitis B virus infection. The sequenced material came from peripheral blood. V and J are TRBV6-1 and TRBJ2-7; D perhaps matches TRBD2 (5 bases). CDR3 residues: CASTRTLILSYEQYL. The CDR3 nucleotides read TGTGCCAGCACCCGGACTCTGATCCTCTCCTACGAGCAGTACTTA.